These T cell receptor beta chains were read from a single sample in a study of blood T cells in healthy people across ages. TCRdb re-derived calls from the 5' RACE reads in MiXCR, one entry per CDR3 protein. Of almost 1 million distinct CDR3 sequences in the sample, roughly 51% were seen once. The sequencing input was blood. Source of these receptors: a woman aged 60-75 years in good health. Both conserved end residues are part of each CDR3. A D gene is named only where the DNA matches it firmly.

V gene	J gene	D gene	CDR3 protein
TRBV7-2	TRBJ2-7	TRBD1	CASSFGQGRDEQYF
TRBV28	TRBJ2-3	TRBD1	CASSPPLTGTSTDTQYF
TRBV7-9	TRBJ2-6	.	CASSFLLGGSGANVLTF
TRBV7-2	TRBJ2-7	TRBD2	CASSLASTSGSYEQYF
TRBV20-1	TRBJ2-6	TRBD2	CSSGLAGTAGANVLTF
TRBV28	TRBJ1-2	TRBD1	CASSLAGGIHHTF
TRBV6-6	TRBJ1-4	.	CASKGGSQAEKLFF
TRBV3-1	TRBJ2-3	TRBD2	CASSPAIGRAGDTQYF
TRBV4-2	TRBJ1-1	.	CASSQEPRNTEAFF
TRBV7-2	TRBJ2-3	.	CASSTVGGGFGTDTQYF
TRBV7-2	TRBJ2-5	TRBD2	CASSPRGTRGQETQYF
TRBV4-2	TRBJ2-2	.	CASSQAGSNTGELFF
TRBV5-1	TRBJ2-7	.	CASSNREQTYEQYF
TRBV7-9	TRBJ1-4	TRBD1	CASSSTWTGDEKLFF
TRBV2	TRBJ2-1	TRBD1	CASSVDRGLNNEQFF
TRBV4-3	TRBJ2-2	TRBD2	CASSTDSGRALTGELFF
TRBV6-5	TRBJ2-7	TRBD2	CASSYGNLAGEDYEQYF
TRBV7-2	TRBJ2-5	.	CASSLALGAQYF
TRBV20-1	TRBJ2-1	TRBD1	CSARVRSRGLEFF
TRBV7-9	TRBJ1-1	TRBD1	CASSLGTGREAFF
TRBV29-1	TRBJ2-1	.	CRGGGSSYNEQFF
TRBV5-1	TRBJ1-5	.	CASSLEPGRQPQHF
TRBV29-1	TRBJ2-7	TRBD1	CSVDRQGAGEQYF
TRBV7-9	TRBJ2-5	.	CASSLGWDSQETQYF
TRBV7-2	TRBJ1-6	.	CASGPDIVPLHF
TRBV19	TRBJ2-5	.	CASSADSEETQYF
TRBV7-3	TRBJ2-3	.	CASSLNYGTDTQYF
TRBV11-2	TRBJ2-4	.	CASSWGPSYKNIQYF
TRBV29-1	TRBJ2-5	.	CSGTPQRETQYF
TRBV4-3	.	.	CASSPLEGIPNEQYF
TRBV5-1	TRBJ2-5	TRBD1	CASTTRDSLETQYF
TRBV20-1	TRBJ2-1	.	CSASGNYNEQFF
TRBV3-1	TRBJ2-7	.	CASSQGSGRSSYEQYF
TRBV4-1	TRBJ1-4	.	CASSQVGVAEKLFF
TRBV29-1	TRBJ2-5	TRBD1	CSVEGDRGQETQYF
TRBV7-2	TRBJ2-5	TRBD2	CASSPGLAQETQYF
TRBV29-1	TRBJ1-2	TRBD1	CSVEQGEGYTF
TRBV6-5	TRBJ2-7	.	CASSPEHRYNEQYF
TRBV3-1	TRBJ1-1	.	CASSPFTTVNTEAFF
TRBV7-2	TRBJ2-2	.	CASSYMPGSTGELFF
TRBV5-1	TRBJ2-5	TRBD1	CASSGPFSGTAKETQYF
TRBV7-3	TRBJ2-7	.	CASSLVGGSSYNEQYF
TRBV12-5	TRBJ2-3	TRBD1	CASGLGARGQGRLDTQYF
TRBV6-2/TRBV6-3	TRBJ1-3	.	CASSRRNSGNTIYF
TRBV7-2	.	TRBD2	CASRFSGGGETQYF
TRBV11-3	TRBJ2-1	TRBD2	CASSLGSGRANEQFF
TRBV5-6	TRBJ1-2	.	CASNFGGWANYGYTF
TRBV24-1	TRBJ2-3	.	CATSAQGGTDTQYF
TRBV7-8	TRBJ2-7	.	CASSPRVWGLSDGKSYEQYF
TRBV29-1	TRBJ2-5	.	CSAHSESSRETQYF
TRBV15	TRBJ2-7	.	CATSPRRSSYEQYF
TRBV6-5	TRBJ1-5	.	CASSQHSYQPQHF
TRBV4-3	TRBJ2-7	TRBD1	CASSLEGAGTYEQYF
TRBV3-1	TRBJ1-2	TRBD1	CASSQGTGSSYGYTF
TRBV10-3	TRBJ2-3	.	CAIRSRQGTDTQYF